Each of the 10 T cell receptor beta chains below was sequenced from the same sample in a study of cytomegalovirus exposure and HLA in healthy donors. Vbeta (60) and Jbeta (13) primers were used in the PCR. This table comes from immunoSEQ multiplex PCR, and its TCRdb copy is limited to in-frame clones, with some not included. In the table there are about 120,000 clones, around 79% of which are singletons. The specimen was PBMCs. The receptors were sampled from a woman aged 25 to 45 in good health and CMV-seropositive.

The chain recombines TRBV9 with TRBJ1-6; D unclear. V dropped 0 bases and J dropped 4 bases, with 8 bases sitting between them. The length of the CDR3 is 15 residues. Germline V lookup: CDR1 SGDLS, CDR2 YYNGEE. As DNA, the CDR3 is TGTGCCAGCAGCGTAGGACACGATTATAATTCACCCCTCCACTTT. Translated, it gives CASSVGHDYNSPLHF.

The chain links TRBV7-9 to TRBJ2-1, with 9 bases fitting TRBD2. The V gene's germline CDR1 is SEHNR and CDR2 FQNEAQ (reference sequence). Trimming at V came to 0 bases and at J to 9 bases, leaving 6 bases not matched to a gene. The CDR3 is 15 residues long. For the CDR3, the DNA is TGTGCCAGCAGCTTAGCCGGGACTAGCTTAAGTGAGCAGTTCTTC. Residues: CASSLAGTSLSEQFF.

The chain is built from TRBV11-2 and TRBJ1-1, with D unclear. V lost 3 bases and J lost 8, with 13 bases in between. The CDR3 extends over 13 amino acids. In germline, CDR1 is SGHAT, CDR2 FQNNGV. The CDR3 nucleotides are TGTGCCAGCAGCTTTACGGCGGCCGTAGAAGCTTTCTTT. It translates to CASSFTAAVEAFF.

This chain connects TRBV29-1 to TRBJ2-7; D not resolved. Between the trimmed V and J ends, which lost 3 bases and 3 bases, there was a span of 3 bases. This CDR3 is built from 10 residues. Germline lookup yields CDR1 SQVTM and CDR2 ANQGSEA. The CDR3 sequence: CSVDGYEQYF. The CDR3 coding sequence is TGCAGCGTTGACGGCTACGAGCAGTACTTC.

This clone was picked up one time. The genes are TRBV7-9 and TRBJ1-6; D is perhaps TRBD1 (6 bases). The CDR3 is 14 amino acids. CDR1 and CDR2 from the germline V gene are SEHNR and FQNEAQ (reference sequence). V lost 6 bases and J 8 bases, leaving 14 bases between the germline ends. The CDR3 loop reads CASRSTGRDSPLHF. The CDR3 DNA is TGTGCCAGCAGATCGACAGGTCGTGATTCACCCCTCCACTTT.

This chain links TRBV20-1 with TRBJ2-7, with TRBD1 as a possible D gene (6 bases). CDR1 is DFQATT, CDR2 SNEGSKA, per germline (reference sequence). The CDR3 has 11 residues. Trimming cost V 5 bases and J 5 bases, with 10 bases left between them. CDR3 nucleotide sequence: TGCAGTGCTCGATGGACAGACGAGCAGTACTTC. This codes for CSARWTDEQYF.

The gene calls are TRBV7-2 and TRBJ2-3, with a weak D call TRBD2 (6 bases). The V end was cut by 3 bases, the J end by 6 bases, with 10 bases between. The CDR3 contains 13 residues. Germline loops: CDR1 SGHTA, CDR2 FQGNSA. For the CDR3, the DNA is TGTGCCAGCAGCTTGGACTACCCGGATACGCAGTATTTT. Protein: CASSLDYPDTQYF.

The V gene is TRBV25-1, the J gene TRBJ1-1, with D perhaps TRBD1 (6 bases). V was clipped by 4 bases and J by 6 bases, with 18 bases between them. The CDR3 runs to 15 residues. CDR1 is MGHDK and CDR2 is SYGVNS in the germline V gene. The CDR3 sequence is CASSGSRGWKAEAFF. CDR3 nucleotides: TGTGCCAGCAGTGGAAGCAGGGGATGGAAAGCTGAAGCTTTCTTT.

The chain joins TRBV5-4 to TRBJ2-6, with D perhaps TRBD2 (5 bases). From germline, CDR1 is SGHNT and CDR2 YYREEE (reference sequence). Trimming removed 2 bases at V and 0 bases at J, with 12 bases between. The CDR3 length is 17 residues. The CDR3 loop is CASSLGGVSSGANVLTF. The CDR3, as DNA: TGTGCCAGCAGCTTAGGAGGCGTAAGCTCTGGGGCCAACGTCCTGACTTTC.

This clone has a handful of counts. The DNA of the CDR3 is TGTGCCAGCAGGGAACAGGTAGGTTCTAACACCGGGGAGCTGTTTTTT. Protein product: CASREQVGSNTGELFF. The chain carries TRBV21-1 and TRBJ2-2; TRBD1, the D gene given by the table, was not confirmed from the DNA. TRBV21-1 constitutes a pseudogene. CDR3 length: 16 amino acids.